Listed below are T cell receptor beta chains from one sample, sequenced in a study of control samples from healthy donors and cancer patients. Profiled with immunoSEQ multiplex PCR; TCRdb holds only in-frame clones, not every one. The repertoire holds some 58,000 clones, with approximately 87% as singletons. Source material: PBMCs. These receptors originate from a woman aged 55-70 years with lung cancer. Each CDR3 is given with its conserved first and last residue. Fields, in order: J gene, V gene, clone size, D gene, CDR3 DNA, CDR3 protein. A D gene is named only where the DNA matches it firmly. Size tells how often a clone was seen (once, few, many) or the class of an expanded clone, and some rows leave it out.

j_call: TRBJ1-3; v_call: TRBV9; clone_size: -; d_call: -; cdr3_nt: TGTGCCAGCAGCGTAGGGGTTGGGGGGAACTCTGGAAACACCATATATTTT; cdr3_aa: CASSVGVGGNSGNTIYF
j_call: TRBJ2-1; v_call: TRBV4-2; clone_size: -; d_call: -; cdr3_nt: TGTGCCAGCAGCCAAGACCCATCCTTGGCCTACAATGAGCAGTTCTTC; cdr3_aa: CASSQDPSLAYNEQFF
j_call: TRBJ1-4; v_call: TRBV19; clone_size: -; d_call: -; cdr3_nt: TGTGCCACTCAAAGTGGGGGACTTAATGAAAAACTGTTTTTT; cdr3_aa: CATQSGGLNEKLFF
j_call: TRBJ1-6; v_call: TRBV10-3; clone_size: -; d_call: -; cdr3_nt: TGTGCCACTAAGGTCTCCGGACGGTATAATTCACCCCTCCACTTT; cdr3_aa: CATKVSGRYNSPLHF
j_call: TRBJ1-1; v_call: TRBV24-1; clone_size: -; d_call: -; cdr3_nt: TGTGCCACCAGTGATTTGAAGTTCCCGCCTAACACTGAAGCTTTCTTT; cdr3_aa: CATSDLKFPPNTEAFF
j_call: TRBJ2-5; v_call: TRBV5-5; clone_size: -; d_call: TRBD1; cdr3_nt: TGTGCCAGCAGCTTGGGGTCGAGGGGGCGAGAGACCCAGTACTTC; cdr3_aa: CASSLGSRGRETQYF
j_call: TRBJ1-3; v_call: TRBV18; clone_size: -; d_call: -; cdr3_nt: TGTGCCAGCTCACCACCAGGGACGTTAGGAAACACCATATATTTT; cdr3_aa: CASSPPGTLGNTIYF
j_call: TRBJ2-5; v_call: TRBV30; clone_size: -; d_call: TRBD1; cdr3_nt: TGTGCCTGGAGGCATGGACAGGGAACCGGAGAGACCCAGTACTTC; cdr3_aa: CAWRHGQGTGETQYF
j_call: TRBJ2-7; v_call: TRBV6-2/TRBV6-3; clone_size: -; d_call: TRBD2; cdr3_nt: TGTGCCAGCAGTTACGTGGCTAGCGGGACCACCTACGAGCAGTACTTC; cdr3_aa: CASSYVASGTTYEQYF
j_call: TRBJ1-5; v_call: TRBV5-1; clone_size: -; d_call: -; cdr3_nt: TGCGCCAGCAGCTTAAGGGGAGATAGCAATCAGCCCCAGCATTTT; cdr3_aa: CASSLRGDSNQPQHF
j_call: TRBJ1-4; v_call: TRBV2; clone_size: -; d_call: -; cdr3_nt: TGTGCCAGCAGGGACGGGGGGGCAACTAATGAAAAACTGTTTTTT; cdr3_aa: CASRDGGATNEKLFF
j_call: TRBJ1-1; v_call: TRBV10-3; clone_size: once; d_call: -; cdr3_nt: TGTGCCATCAGTGAGGTCCTCAGGGCTGAAGCTTTCTTT; cdr3_aa: CAISEVLRAEAFF
j_call: TRBJ1-1; v_call: TRBV10-3; clone_size: once; d_call: -; cdr3_nt: TGTGCCATCAGTTCCTCCCACACTGAAGCTTTCTTT; cdr3_aa: CAISSSHTEAFF
j_call: TRBJ2-5; v_call: TRBV5-1; clone_size: -; d_call: TRBD2; cdr3_nt: TGCGCCAGCGCCCGGACTAGCGGGAGTGAGACCCAGTACTTC; cdr3_aa: CASARTSGSETQYF
j_call: TRBJ2-3; v_call: TRBV5-1; clone_size: -; d_call: -; cdr3_nt: TGCGCCAGCAGCGATCAGGGGCCGGGCACAGATACGCAGTATTTT; cdr3_aa: CASSDQGPGTDTQYF
j_call: TRBJ2-7; v_call: TRBV3-1/TRBV3-2; clone_size: -; d_call: TRBD1; cdr3_nt: TGTGCCAGCAGCCAAGGGCAGGGGGCGGACGAGCAGTACTTC; cdr3_aa: CASSQGQGADEQYF
j_call: TRBJ2-1; v_call: TRBV12-3/TRBV12-4; clone_size: -; d_call: -; cdr3_nt: TGTGCCAGCGGGGGGACCAACAATGAGCAGTTCTTC; cdr3_aa: CASGGTNNEQFF
j_call: TRBJ2-1; v_call: TRBV18; clone_size: -; d_call: -; cdr3_nt: TGTGCCAGCTCAAGTGAACAGGGCCCTTACAATGAGCAGTTCTTC; cdr3_aa: CASSSEQGPYNEQFF
j_call: TRBJ1-3; v_call: TRBV7-2; clone_size: once; d_call: -; cdr3_nt: TGTGCCAGCAGCTTTCAGTCCTACTCTGGAAACACCATATATTTT; cdr3_aa: CASSFQSYSGNTIYF
j_call: TRBJ2-3; v_call: TRBV20-1; clone_size: -; d_call: -; cdr3_nt: TGCAGTGCTAGTTACGGGGGAGATACGCAGTATTTT; cdr3_aa: CSASYGGDTQYF
j_call: TRBJ1-2; v_call: TRBV3-1/TRBV3-2; clone_size: -; d_call: TRBD1; cdr3_nt: TGTGCCAGCAGTCCTCGACAGGGGGGACGTTATGGCTACACCTTC; cdr3_aa: CASSPRQGGRYGYTF
j_call: TRBJ2-6; v_call: TRBV4-2; clone_size: -; d_call: -; cdr3_nt: TGTGCCAGCAGCCAAGAGGGCTTCTCATCCTCTGGGGCCAACGTCCTGACTTTC; cdr3_aa: CASSQEGFSSSGANVLTF
j_call: TRBJ1-6; v_call: TRBV12-3/TRBV12-4; clone_size: -; d_call: -; cdr3_nt: TGTGCCAGCAGTTTTGGGGTGGATTCACCCCTCCACTTT; cdr3_aa: CASSFGVDSPLHF
j_call: TRBJ1-2; v_call: TRBV27; clone_size: -; d_call: -; cdr3_nt: TGTGCCAGCAGTTTACGGGGCCTCTATGGCTACACCTTC; cdr3_aa: CASSLRGLYGYTF
j_call: TRBJ1-3; v_call: TRBV30; clone_size: -; d_call: -; cdr3_nt: TGTGCCTGGAGCATATTAGGGAGCGGCACCATATATTTT; cdr3_aa: CAWSILGSGTIYF
j_call: TRBJ1-5; v_call: TRBV30; clone_size: -; d_call: TRBD1; cdr3_nt: TGTGCCTGGAGCCCGGGACAGGGGTATCAGCCCCAGCATTTT; cdr3_aa: CAWSPGQGYQPQHF
j_call: TRBJ2-7; v_call: TRBV11-3; clone_size: -; d_call: -; cdr3_nt: TGTGCCAGCAGCTTAAACGGGGAAACGGACTACGAGCAGTACTTC; cdr3_aa: CASSLNGETDYEQYF
j_call: TRBJ2-3; v_call: TRBV9; clone_size: -; d_call: -; cdr3_nt: TGTGCCAGCAGCGTAGCTCCGGATAGCACAGATACGCAGTATTTT; cdr3_aa: CASSVAPDSTDTQYF
j_call: TRBJ1-6; v_call: TRBV30; clone_size: -; d_call: TRBD1; cdr3_nt: TGTGCCTGGCAGTCAGGGGGCCACCTACCCCTCCACTTT; cdr3_aa: CAWQSGGHLPLHF
j_call: TRBJ1-2; v_call: TRBV2; clone_size: -; d_call: -; cdr3_nt: TGTGCCAGCGGCGGAATTGGCTATGGCTACACCTTC; cdr3_aa: CASGGIGYGYTF
j_call: TRBJ2-1; v_call: TRBV5-1; clone_size: -; d_call: -; cdr3_nt: TGCGCCAGCACCCCCGGTGGTTTGGATGAGCAGTTCTTC; cdr3_aa: CASTPGGLDEQFF
j_call: TRBJ1-4; v_call: TRBV7-9; clone_size: few; d_call: -; cdr3_nt: TGTGCCAGCAGCTGGTTAACAGGGGAAAAACTGTTTTTT; cdr3_aa: CASSWLTGEKLFF
j_call: TRBJ2-7; v_call: TRBV29-1; clone_size: few; d_call: -; cdr3_nt: TGCAGCGTTGGAACTTCCTACGAGCAGTACTTC; cdr3_aa: CSVGTSYEQYF
j_call: TRBJ1-1; v_call: TRBV7-3; clone_size: -; d_call: -; cdr3_nt: TGTGCCAGCAGCTTATGGGACGCTTGGGACACGACTTTCTTT; cdr3_aa: CASSLWDAWDTTFF
j_call: TRBJ2-3; v_call: TRBV5-1; clone_size: -; d_call: -; cdr3_nt: TGCGCCAGCAGCCTACCCCGCTTGGGCGGTATCACAGATACGCAGTATTTT; cdr3_aa: CASSLPRLGGITDTQYF
j_call: TRBJ2-3; v_call: TRBV19; clone_size: -; d_call: TRBD1; cdr3_nt: TGTGCCACCTCCGGGACAGGGGTCCCCACAGATACGCAGTATTTT; cdr3_aa: CATSGTGVPTDTQYF
j_call: TRBJ1-2; v_call: TRBV5-4; clone_size: -; d_call: -; cdr3_nt: TGTGCCAGCAGCTTGGCCGGTGGGAACTATGGCTACACCTTC; cdr3_aa: CASSLAGGNYGYTF
j_call: TRBJ1-1; v_call: TRBV5-1; clone_size: -; d_call: -; cdr3_nt: TGCGCCAGCAGCTTGACGGGACGAGGCACTGAAGCTTTCTTT; cdr3_aa: CASSLTGRGTEAFF
j_call: TRBJ2-7; v_call: TRBV28; clone_size: -; d_call: TRBD2; cdr3_nt: TGTGCCAGCAGTTTGAGCGGGAGTTCCTACGAGCAGTACTTC; cdr3_aa: CASSLSGSSYEQYF
j_call: TRBJ2-1; v_call: TRBV5-1; clone_size: -; d_call: TRBD2; cdr3_nt: TGCGCCAGCAGTTCCGGGACTAGCTCCTACAATGAGCAGTTCTTC; cdr3_aa: CASSSGTSSYNEQFF
j_call: TRBJ2-5; v_call: TRBV18; clone_size: -; d_call: -; cdr3_nt: TGTGCCAGCTCACCACGAGCTGCCAGCCAAGAGACCCAGTACTTC; cdr3_aa: CASSPRAASQETQYF
j_call: TRBJ1-1; v_call: TRBV25-1; clone_size: -; d_call: -; cdr3_nt: TGTGCCAGCAGTGAACACCGACCGGGGCAAAACACTGAAGCTTTCTTT; cdr3_aa: CASSEHRPGQNTEAFF
j_call: TRBJ2-5; v_call: TRBV10-3; clone_size: -; d_call: TRBD2; cdr3_nt: TGTGCCATCAGCTCTACTAGCGGGAGAGGTCCCGAGACCCAGTACTTC; cdr3_aa: CAISSTSGRGPETQYF
j_call: TRBJ1-4; v_call: TRBV7-9; clone_size: once; d_call: TRBD1; cdr3_nt: TGTGCCAGCAGCTTAGGGACAGGTGAAAAACTGTTTTTT; cdr3_aa: CASSLGTGEKLFF
j_call: TRBJ2-3; v_call: TRBV5-1; clone_size: -; d_call: -; cdr3_nt: TGCGCCAGCCTAGGGGAAAATACGCAGTATTTT; cdr3_aa: CASLGENTQYF
j_call: TRBJ2-5; v_call: TRBV11-2; clone_size: once; d_call: -; cdr3_nt: TGTGCCAGCAGCTTCTACCAGGCTGAGACCCAGTACTTC; cdr3_aa: CASSFYQAETQYF
j_call: TRBJ2-7; v_call: TRBV6-5; clone_size: few; d_call: -; cdr3_nt: TGTGCCAGCAGTTACTCGAGGGGGGGGAGCTCCTACGAGCAGTACTTC; cdr3_aa: CASSYSRGGSSYEQYF
j_call: TRBJ1-3; v_call: TRBV7-9; clone_size: few; d_call: -; cdr3_nt: TGTGCCAGCAGCCCCCTATCAGGGGCCTTGGGAAACACCATATATTTT; cdr3_aa: CASSPLSGALGNTIYF
j_call: TRBJ2-7; v_call: TRBV6-5; clone_size: -; d_call: -; cdr3_nt: TGTGCCAGCAGTTACTCTAGAAGAGGTGAGCAGTACTTC; cdr3_aa: CASSYSRRGEQYF
j_call: TRBJ1-6; v_call: TRBV11-2; clone_size: -; d_call: -; cdr3_nt: TGTGCCAGCGGGCAAGGTGGCTCCTATAATTCACCCCTCCACTTT; cdr3_aa: CASGQGGSYNSPLHF
j_call: TRBJ2-3; v_call: TRBV27; clone_size: -; d_call: TRBD2; cdr3_nt: TGTGCCAGCACGTTTGGACTAGCATCTACAGATACGCAGTATTTT; cdr3_aa: CASTFGLASTDTQYF
j_call: TRBJ2-1; v_call: TRBV5-1; clone_size: -; d_call: -; cdr3_nt: TGCGCCAGCAGCGCTCCCTCTAGCGCCGACTCCTACAATGAGCAGTTCTTC; cdr3_aa: CASSAPSSADSYNEQFF